The clone carrying this TCR beta chain has ten or more counts. There were TCR beta CDR3 regions amplified from RNA transcripts. With the HTBI primer set, the TCR CDR3 went through a first round of RT-PCR. TCRdb redid the calling of the multiplex PCR reads with MiXCR, one entry per CDR3 protein. The sample contains 300,000 to 500,000 distinct CDR3 sequences, over 13% of which appear only once. Germline loops: CDR1 SNHLY, CDR2 FYNNEI. The trim removed 6 bases at V and 3 bases at J, leaving 9 bases unmatched. The CDR3 is 15 amino acids. The data are from a study of T cells in Graves' hyperthyroidism and ophthalmopathy. Active moderate-to-severe ophthalmopathy, Clinical Activity Score at least 3, NOSPECS at least 4, under 3 months' duration. Criteria for exclusion of patients were uncontrolled infection, other autoimmune disease, pregnancy or lactation. Diagnoses used clinical symptoms, serum thyroxine and TRAb, thyroid ultrasound and orbital computed tomography. PBMCs came from less than 11 ml fresh peripheral blood.

The source of this sequence is a man between 50 and 59 years old with Graves' ophthalmopathy. The chain combines TRBV2 with TRBJ2-7; 9 nucleotides align to TRBD2. Sequencing was done on a sample of blood. The DNA of the CDR3 is TGTGCCAGCAGGGAGGGAGTAGCGGGGGACTACGAGCAGTACTTC. Translating it yields CASREGVAGDYEQYF.